What follows is one T cell receptor (beta chain) and its context. These data come from a study of blood T cell repertoires in COVID-19. Clones were sequenced by immunoSEQ multiplex PCR, and TCRdb holds only the in-frame ones, with some missing. The table includes just under 20,000 clones, 80% to 90% detected once. The CDR3 spans 13 residues. CDR1 is SGHRS and CDR2 is YFSETQ in the germline V gene. V was pared by 3 bases and J by 1 base, with 0 bases of the junction left unmatched. Sequencing was done on a sample of peripheral blood. The receptor was derived from a human donor with active COVID-19. The donor label of this sample is uncertain. This chain links TRBV5-1 with TRBJ2-7; 8 positions match TRBD2. CDR3 coding DNA: TGCGCCAGCAGCTCTAGCGGGTCCTACGAGCAGTACTTC. Protein product: CASSSSGSYEQYF.